Presented here are 21 T cell receptor beta chains from one specimen sequenced in a study of T cells in Graves' hyperthyroidism and ophthalmopathy (dated by TCRdb to between 2018 and 2021). To prepare the library, multiplex PCR was applied. Sequencing took place on an Illumina HiSeq 2000. Amplification of TCR beta CDR3 regions was carried out from RNA transcripts. A first-round RT-PCR of the TCR CDR3 used the HTBI primer set with the Qiagen OneStep RT-PCR kit. TCRdb reprocessed the public reads (quality trimming at Q25 with fastp, clone calling with MiXCR) and kept in-frame beta chains. Each entry merges the rows of one CDR3 protein and shows their most common DNA and genes. A total of some 490,000 distinct CDR3 sequences appear in this sample, roughly a sixth of them only once. 25% to 30% of the sample is held by the ten biggest clonotypes. Sequencing was done on a sample of blood. The receptors here all came from a woman in her 30s with Graves' ophthalmopathy.

This clonotype was seen many times. CDR3 nucleotides: TGCAGTGCTAAAAGCCCCTCGTCGGGATACGAGCAGTACTTC. Its translation is CSAKSPSSGYEQYF. J is TRBJ2-7 and V is TRBV20-1; perhaps TRBD2 as D (5 bases). CDR1 and CDR2 (germline): DFQATT, SNEGSKA (reference sequence). V gave up 4 bases and J gave up 4 bases, with 17 bases separating them. The length of the CDR3 is 14 residues.

The chain has TRBV24-1 and TRBJ2-3, with D unresolved. Trimming shortened V by 5 bases and J by 2 bases, and 10 bases separated the two germline ends. The CDR3 runs to 14 residues. Germline V gives CDR1 KGHDR, CDR2 SFDVKD. In nucleotides, the CDR3 is TGTGCCACCAGTGCCACGAAAGACACAGATACGCAGTATTTT. The encoded protein is CATSATKDTDTQYF.

This chain's CDR3 is CASSEGTASYEQYF. The DNA of the CDR3 is TGTGCCAGCAGCGAGGGGACGGCCTCCTACGAGCAGTACTTC. The chain has TRBV9 and TRBJ2-7; D could derive from TRBD1 or TRBD2 (5 bases each). Germline V CDR1 and CDR2: SGDLS, YYNGEE. CDR3 length: 14 residues. Trimming pared 3 bases from V and 0 bases from J, leaving 10 bases between.

This chain links TRBV19 with TRBJ1-2, with 8 bases matching TRBD1. This CDR3 spans 16 amino acids. Per the germline V gene, CDR1 is LNHDA and CDR2 is SQIVND (reference sequence). V was clipped by 4 bases and J by 0 bases; unmatched bases: 7. CDR3 nucleotides: TGTGCCAGTAGTAAGCAGGGGGCCTATCCTAACTATGGCTACACCTTC. Protein sequence: CASSKQGAYPNYGYTF.

This clonotype was observed a single time. The rearrangement joins TRBV11-2 to TRBJ2-1; 14 bases are a match to TRBD2. The CDR3 spans 21 residues. Germline loops: CDR1 SGHAT, CDR2 FQNNGV. Trimming removed 3 bases from V and 8 bases from J; junction bases left unmatched: 21. The CDR3 nucleotides read TGTGCCAGCAGCTTGCTAGGGGTAAGACTAGCGGGAGGGCCACCTGAGGATGAGCAGTTCTTC. Encoded protein: CASSLLGVRLAGGPPEDEQFF. The complete variable domain, with remaining parts taken from reference TRBV11-2 and TRBJ2-1, reads EAGVAQSPRYKIIEKRQSVAFWCNPISGHATLYWYQQILGQGPKLLIQFQNNGVVDDSQLPKDRFSAERLKGVDSTLKIQPAKLEDSAVYLCASSLLGVRLAGGPPEDEQFFGPGTRLTVL.

The chain carries TRBV25-1 and TRBJ1-5, with D possibly being TRBD1 (5 bases). From germline, CDR1 is MGHDK and CDR2 SYGVNS. CDR3 size: 16 residues. Trimming took 7 bases from V and 0 from J, leaving 16 bases between them. DNA for the CDR3: TGTGCCAGCAACCAGGGACGGACAAATAGCAATCAGCCCCAGCATTTT. Translated, it gives CASNQGRTNSNQPQHF.

This clonotype was seen ten or more times. The rearrangement joins TRBV20-1 to TRBJ2-3; possibly TRBD1 or TRBD2 for D (5 bases each). V was cut by 3 bases and J by 4 bases, with 17 bases left in between. This CDR3 comprises 15 residues. Germline loops: CDR1 DFQATT, CDR2 SNEGSKA (reference sequence). CDR3 DNA: TGCAGTGCTAGCGGGACGGATTACCCGCCAGATACGCAGTATTTT. Its protein is CSASGTDYPPDTQYF.

The chain joins TRBV15 to TRBJ2-5; 7 nucleotides agree with TRBD2. Germline CDR1 and CDR2: LNHNV and YYDKDF (reference sequence). The CDR3 has 13 residues. V lost 7 bases, J lost 2 bases, and 4 bases stayed unmatched. The CDR3 loop is CATKWGGQETQYF. Written as DNA, the CDR3 is TGTGCCACCAAATGGGGGGGGCAAGAGACCCAGTACTTC.

This clonotype was seen at least ten times. The chain links TRBV20-1 to TRBJ1-5; 9 nucleotides match TRBD1. The CDR3 loop spans 14 amino acids. CDR1 and CDR2 (germline): DFQATT, SNEGSKA (reference sequence). V lost 6 bases and J lost 4; bases outside the gene matches: 7. CDR3 DNA sequence: TGCAGTGCCTCTTTCGGGACAGGGAATCAGCCCCAGCATTTT. Its translation: CSASFGTGNQPQHF.

This clonotype was detected ten times or more. This chain links TRBV5-6 with TRBJ1-1; D remains unclear. This CDR3 region has 17 residues. Germline V gene data show CDR1 as SGHDT and CDR2 as YYEEEE. V gave up 1 base and J gave up 0 bases, with 16 bases separating them. CDR3 in amino acids: CASSLPSSEALNTEAFF. DNA of the CDR3: TGTGCCAGCAGCTTGCCGTCATCGGAGGCCTTGAACACTGAAGCTTTCTTT.

This clonotype occurred many times. The chain carries TRBV28 and TRBJ1-2; 7 nucleotides agree with TRBD1. In germline, CDR1 is MDHEN, CDR2 SYDVKM. CDR3 size: 15 residues. V trimming: 1 base; J trimming: 2 bases; junction bases outside the gene matches: 4. CDR3 protein: CASSLFGDSNYGYTF. The CDR3 DNA sequence: TGTGCCAGCAGTTTATTCGGGGACAGCAACTATGGCTACACCTTC.

This clonotype appeared many times. The chain links TRBV3-1 to TRBJ2-5; the D is unclear. The ends were cut back, 1 base at V and 5 bases at J, with 11 bases in the middle. This CDR3 contains 14 residues. Germline V gene lookup returns CDR1 LGHDT and CDR2 YNNKEL (reference sequence). CDR3 coding DNA: TGTGCCAGCAGCCAAGTTTTAGTTCTGGAGACCCAGTACTTC. It encodes CASSQVLVLETQYF.

Only a few counts were recorded for this clonotype. J is TRBJ1-1 and V is TRBV4-3; the D gene is possibly TRBD1 (5 bases). The V gene lost 0 bases and the J gene lost 7 bases, with 6 bases spanning the gap. Germline lookup yields CDR1 LGHNA and CDR2 YSLEER. CDR3 length: 12 amino acids. The CDR3 here is CASSQDRDEAFF. In DNA form, the CDR3 reads TGCGCCAGCAGCCAAGACAGGGATGAAGCTTTCTTT.

This clonotype was observed a handful of times. The CDR3 is CSVTTGTGGSNTIYF. DNA for the CDR3: TGCAGCGTTACTACCGGGACGGGGGGATCGAACACCATATATTTT. This chain uses TRBV29-1 with TRBJ1-3; weak D call: TRBD1 (5 bases). Per the germline V gene, CDR1 is SQVTM and CDR2 is ANQGSEA. There are 15 residues in the CDR3. Trimming removed 5 bases at V and 7 bases at J, with 21 bases between.

In this sample, this clonotype turned up a few times. The chain joins TRBV7-6 to TRBJ2-7; 11 bases are shared with TRBD2. Germline trimming cut 5 bases from V and 1 base from J; bases unmatched to any gene: 13. The CDR3 loop spans 18 amino acids. Germline lookup yields CDR1 SGHVS and CDR2 FNYEAQ. Here the CDR3 DNA reads TGTGCCAGCAGCCCAGGTGCGATACTAGCGGGAGCTTCCTACGAGCAGTACTTC. Translated, it gives CASSPGAILAGASYEQYF.

This clonotype was counted a single time. V and J are TRBV12-3 or TRBV12-4 and TRBJ1-5; weak D call: TRBD1 (5 bases). The CDR3 contains 12 residues. V lost 10 bases to trimming and J lost 12 bases, with 19 bases between them. CDR3 DNA: TGTGCCAACAGCCCAGACAGTCGGGTCCAGCATTTT. Residues: CANSPDSRVQHF.

Many counts were recorded for this clonotype. The chain employs TRBV28 and TRBJ2-3, with D possibly TRBD1 on 5 matching bases. This CDR3 spans 12 amino acids. V gave up 4 bases and J gave up 9 bases, with 11 bases separating them. Germline V gene data show CDR1 as MDHEN and CDR2 as SYDVKM. The CDR3: CASSSTGRTQYF. The CDR3 bases are TGTGCCAGCAGTTCTACAGGTCGGACGCAGTATTTT.

This clonotype was observed at least ten times. J is TRBJ2-3 and V is TRBV7-3; D is possibly TRBD1 or TRBD2 (5 bases each). The CDR3 has 15 amino acids. Germline CDR1 and CDR2: SGHTA and FQGTGA. Trimming removed 5 bases at V and 1 base at J, with 13 bases between. DNA for the CDR3: TGTGCCAGCAGCCAGACGGGGACCCGCACAGATACGCAGTATTTT. This sequence encodes CASSQTGTRTDTQYF.

This clonotype was counted only a few times. The chain employs TRBV7-9 and TRBJ2-3, with unresolved D. Germline CDR1 and CDR2: SEHNR and FQNEAQ (reference sequence). Trimming cost V 1 base and J 7 bases, with 9 bases left between them. This CDR3 has 13 residues. The CDR3 spells CASSLGYPYTQYF. The CDR3 bases are TGTGCCAGCAGCTTAGGTTACCCTTATACGCAGTATTTT.

This clonotype was found a few times. The rearrangement links TRBV20-1 to TRBJ1-4, with 7 bases aligning to TRBD1. J was trimmed by 3 bases and V by 6 bases; bases with no gene match: 7. The CDR3 sequence is 14 residues long. Per the germline V gene, CDR1 is DFQATT and CDR2 is SNEGSKA (reference sequence). The CDR3 DNA reads as TGCAGTGCCACCGAGGACAGGTCTAATGAAAAACTGTTTTTT. The encoded protein is CSATEDRSNEKLFF.

This clonotype has only a few counts. The chain couples TRBV7-2 to TRBJ2-7, with D perhaps TRBD2 (6 bases). V was cut by 7 bases and J by 6 bases, with 28 bases left in between. Germline CDR1 is SGHTA and CDR2 is FQGNSA. This CDR3 spans 17 amino acids. As DNA, the CDR3 is TGTGCCAGCACCCTTCGTCATCGGTGGGACTCACCCCCCGAGCAGTACTTC. It yields the protein CASTLRHRWDSPPEQYF.